This T cell receptor beta chain was sequenced in a study of blood T cell repertoires in COVID-19. Study overall: T cells, B-cell-depleted T cells, or PBMCs supplied cDNA or gDNA.

Participants, 18 to 89 years old, spanned more than 20 US areas. The repertoire was sequenced with immunoSEQ multiplex PCR; TCRdb's copy has only in-frame clones and lacks some. The sample carries around 300,000 clones, around nine tenths recorded once. The clonotype was recovered from an older woman who had recovered from COVID-19. Sequences were obtained from PBMCs or T cells enriched from blood (not recorded which).

The CDR3 reads CASSPTGGPQHF. DNA of the CDR3: TGTGCCAGCAGTCCTACCGGGGGGCCCCAGCATTTT. The rearrangement links TRBV27 to TRBJ1-5, with a possible D match to TRBD1 (5 bases). CDR1 and CDR2 from the germline V gene are MNHEY and SMNVEV (reference sequence). V lost 5 bases to trimming and J lost 9 bases, with 11 bases between them. CDR3 length: 12 amino acids.